This TCR beta chain came from a study of T cell responses to AZD1222 COVID-19 vaccine. Study context: Some second doses came at about 4 weeks and others at about 12 weeks; these were pooled.

Sequenced by immunoSEQ multiplex PCR; TCRdb stores in-frame clones only, minus some. The sample lists 95,000 to 150,000 clones, about nine tenths occurring once. In the case of this clone: Its cognate antigen is unknown.

Study outcomes and limitations: Baseline serology detected seropositivity in only six AZD1222 recipients.

This sequence was found in an adult in good health. The source material was peripheral blood, sampled on day 0 of AZD1222 vaccination.

The CDR3, as DNA: TGTGCCAGCAGCCCTCGTGGCGGGAACACTGAAGCTTTCTTT. The encoded protein is CASSPRGGNTEAFF. The chain carries TRBV3-1 (or the pseudogene TRBV3-2) and TRBJ1-1; D is ambiguous. This CDR3 region has 14 residues. Trimming cost V 4 bases and J 1 base, with 10 bases left between them. Germline values: CDR1 LGHDT, CDR2 YNNKEL (reference sequence).